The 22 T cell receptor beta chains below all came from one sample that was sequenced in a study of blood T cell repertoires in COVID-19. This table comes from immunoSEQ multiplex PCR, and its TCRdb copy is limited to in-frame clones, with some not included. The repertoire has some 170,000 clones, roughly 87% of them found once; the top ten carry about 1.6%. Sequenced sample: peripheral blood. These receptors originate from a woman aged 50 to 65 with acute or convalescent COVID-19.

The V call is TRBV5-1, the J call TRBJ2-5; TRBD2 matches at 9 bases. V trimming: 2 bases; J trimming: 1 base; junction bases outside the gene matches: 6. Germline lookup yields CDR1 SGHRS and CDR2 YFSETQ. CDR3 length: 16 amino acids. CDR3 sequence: CASSFALAGTQETQYF. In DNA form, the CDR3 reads TGCGCCAGCAGCTTCGCGCTAGCGGGAACCCAAGAGACCCAGTACTTC.

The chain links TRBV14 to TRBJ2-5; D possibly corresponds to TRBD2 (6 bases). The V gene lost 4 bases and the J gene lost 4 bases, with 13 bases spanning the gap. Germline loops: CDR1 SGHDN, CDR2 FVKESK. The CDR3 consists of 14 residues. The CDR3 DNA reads TGTGCCAGCAGCCTTGGAGGGGTTTCAGAGACCCAGTACTTC. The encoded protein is CASSLGGVSETQYF.

CDR3 coding DNA: TGTGCCAGCAGGACTAGCGGGACCGGAGATACGCAGTATTTT. Translated: CASRTSGTGDTQYF. V and J are TRBV25-1 and TRBJ2-3; 11 bases map to TRBD2. Germline lookup yields CDR1 MGHDK and CDR2 SYGVNS. The CDR3 covers 14 residues. V shed 6 bases, J shed 5 bases, and the junction held 4 bases outside the gene matches. The variable domain in full, with the rest retrieved from reference TRBV25-1 and TRBJ2-3, is EADIYQTPRYLVIGTGKKITLECSQTMGHDKMYWYQQDPGMELHLIHYSYGVNSTEKGDLSSESTVSRIRTEHFPLTLESARPSHTSQYLCASRTSGTGDTQYFGPGTRLTVL.

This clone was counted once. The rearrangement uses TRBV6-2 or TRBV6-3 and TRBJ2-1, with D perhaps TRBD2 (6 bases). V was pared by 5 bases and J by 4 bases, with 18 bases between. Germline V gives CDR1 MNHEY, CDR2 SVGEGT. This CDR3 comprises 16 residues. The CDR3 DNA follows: TGTGCCAGCAGTCCACCTGTGGCGGGAAGATACAATGAGCAGTTCTTC. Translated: CASSPPVAGRYNEQFF.

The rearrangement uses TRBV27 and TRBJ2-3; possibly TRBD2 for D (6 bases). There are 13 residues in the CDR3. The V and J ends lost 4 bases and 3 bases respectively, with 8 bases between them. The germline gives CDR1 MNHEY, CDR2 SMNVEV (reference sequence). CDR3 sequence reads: CASSYGRTDTQYF. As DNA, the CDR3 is TGTGCCAGCAGTTATGGGAGGACAGATACGCAGTATTTT.

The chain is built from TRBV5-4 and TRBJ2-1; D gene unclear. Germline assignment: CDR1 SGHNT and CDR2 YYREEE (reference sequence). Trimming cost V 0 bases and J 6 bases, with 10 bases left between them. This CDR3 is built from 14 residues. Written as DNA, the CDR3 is TGTGCCAGCAGCTTGGAGAGCTCGGGCAATGAGCAGTTCTTC. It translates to CASSLESSGNEQFF.

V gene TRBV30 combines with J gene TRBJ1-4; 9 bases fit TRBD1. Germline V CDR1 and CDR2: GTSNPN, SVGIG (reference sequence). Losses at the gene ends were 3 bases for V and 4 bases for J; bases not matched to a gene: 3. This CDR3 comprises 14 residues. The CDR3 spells CAWRADRGNEKLFF. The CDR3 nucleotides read TGTGCCTGGAGGGCGGACAGGGGTAATGAAAAACTGTTTTTT.

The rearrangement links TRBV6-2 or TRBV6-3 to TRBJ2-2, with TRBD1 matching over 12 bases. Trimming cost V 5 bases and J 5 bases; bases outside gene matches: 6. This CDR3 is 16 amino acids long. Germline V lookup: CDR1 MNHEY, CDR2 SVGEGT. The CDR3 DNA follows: TGTGCCAGCAGTAGGGGACAGGGGGCGCTGACCGGGGAGCTGTTTTTT. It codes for CASSRGQGALTGELFF.

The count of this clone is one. The CDR3 bases are TGTGCCAGCAGCTTTGGCAGCAATCAGCCCCAGCATTTT. Its protein is CASSFGSNQPQHF. This chain uses TRBV7-6 with TRBJ1-5; D remains unclear. In germline, CDR1 is SGHVS, CDR2 FNYEAQ. CDR3 length: 13 residues. Trimming took off 3 bases at V and 1 base at J, with 4 bases between the two ends.

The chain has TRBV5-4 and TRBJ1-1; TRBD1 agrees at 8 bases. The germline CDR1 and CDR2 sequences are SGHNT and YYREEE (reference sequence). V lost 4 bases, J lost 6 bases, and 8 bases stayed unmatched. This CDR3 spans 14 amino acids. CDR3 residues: CASSPGQGEAEAFF. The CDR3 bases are TGTGCCAGCAGCCCAGGACAGGGTGAAGCTGAAGCTTTCTTT.

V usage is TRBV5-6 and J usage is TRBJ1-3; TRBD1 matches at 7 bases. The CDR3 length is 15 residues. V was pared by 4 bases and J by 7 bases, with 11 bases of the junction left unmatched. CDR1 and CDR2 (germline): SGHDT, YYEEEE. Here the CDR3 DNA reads TGTGCCAGCAGCCCGAGGACAGGATTATTCAACACCATATATTTT. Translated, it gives CASSPRTGLFNTIYF.

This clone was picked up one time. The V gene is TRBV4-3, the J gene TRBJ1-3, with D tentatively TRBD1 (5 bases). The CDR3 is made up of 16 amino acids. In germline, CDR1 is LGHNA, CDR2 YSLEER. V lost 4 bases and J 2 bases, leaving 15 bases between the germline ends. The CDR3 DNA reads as TGCGCCAGCAGCCCCCGGGGGACTCCGACTGGAAACACCATATATTTT. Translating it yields CASSPRGTPTGNTIYF.

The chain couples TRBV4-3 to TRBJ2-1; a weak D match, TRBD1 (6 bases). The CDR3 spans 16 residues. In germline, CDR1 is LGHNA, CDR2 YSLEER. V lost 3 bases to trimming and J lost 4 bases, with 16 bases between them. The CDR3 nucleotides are TGCGCCAGCAGCCAGGACAGAAGGGACGCTTACAATGAGCAGTTCTTC. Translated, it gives CASSQDRRDAYNEQFF.

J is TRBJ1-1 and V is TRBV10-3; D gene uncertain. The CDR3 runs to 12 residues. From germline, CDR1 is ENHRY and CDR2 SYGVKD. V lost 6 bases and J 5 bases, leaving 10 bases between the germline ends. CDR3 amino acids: CAISLGHTEAFF. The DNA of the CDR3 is TGTGCCATCAGCCTTGGGCATACTGAAGCTTTCTTT.

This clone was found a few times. CDR3 loop: CATSDLSKPGNTIYF. CDR3 sequence (DNA): TGTGCCACCAGTGATTTGAGCAAACCTGGAAACACCATATATTTT. The chain employs TRBV24-1 and TRBJ1-3; D unclear. The CDR3 is 15 residues long. Germline V gene data show CDR1 as KGHDR and CDR2 as SFDVKD. The ends were cut back, 0 bases at V and 2 bases at J, with 7 bases in the middle.

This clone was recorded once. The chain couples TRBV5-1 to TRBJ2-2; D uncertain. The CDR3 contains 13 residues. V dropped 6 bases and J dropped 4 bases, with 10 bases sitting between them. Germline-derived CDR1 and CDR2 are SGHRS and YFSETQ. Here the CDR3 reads CASTDSPTGELFF. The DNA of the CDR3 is TGCGCCAGCACTGACTCCCCCACCGGGGAGCTGTTTTTT. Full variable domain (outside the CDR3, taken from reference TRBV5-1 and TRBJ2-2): KAGVTQTPRYLIKTRGQQVTLSCSPISGHRSVSWYQQTPGQGLQFLFEYFSETQRNKGNFPGRFSGRQFSNSRSEMNVSTLELGDSALYLCASTDSPTGELFFGEGSRLTVL.

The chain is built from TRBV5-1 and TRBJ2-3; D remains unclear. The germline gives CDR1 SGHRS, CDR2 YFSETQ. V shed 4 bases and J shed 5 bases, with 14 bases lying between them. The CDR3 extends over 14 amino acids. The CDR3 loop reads CASSRGEGGDTQYF. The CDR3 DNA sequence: TGCGCCAGCAGCAGAGGAGAAGGCGGAGATACGCAGTATTTT.

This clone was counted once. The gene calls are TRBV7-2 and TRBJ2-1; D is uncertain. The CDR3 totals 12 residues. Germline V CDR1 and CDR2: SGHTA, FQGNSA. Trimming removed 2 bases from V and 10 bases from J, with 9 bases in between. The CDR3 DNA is TGTGCCAGCAGCTTACTTAGTAAGGAGCAGTTCTTC. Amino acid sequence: CASSLLSKEQFF.

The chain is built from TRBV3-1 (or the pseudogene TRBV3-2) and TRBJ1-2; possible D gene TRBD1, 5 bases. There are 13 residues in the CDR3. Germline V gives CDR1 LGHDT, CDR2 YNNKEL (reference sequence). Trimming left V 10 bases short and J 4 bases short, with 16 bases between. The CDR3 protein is CATQGPFSYGYTF. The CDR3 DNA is TGTGCCACTCAGGGTCCCTTTAGCTATGGCTACACCTTC.

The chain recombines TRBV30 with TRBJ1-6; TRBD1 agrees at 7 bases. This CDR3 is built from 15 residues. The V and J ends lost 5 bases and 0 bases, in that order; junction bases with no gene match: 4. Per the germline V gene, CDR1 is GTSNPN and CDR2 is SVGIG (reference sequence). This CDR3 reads CAWGQAHSYNSPLHF. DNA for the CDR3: TGTGCCTGGGGACAGGCACACTCCTATAATTCACCCCTCCACTTT.

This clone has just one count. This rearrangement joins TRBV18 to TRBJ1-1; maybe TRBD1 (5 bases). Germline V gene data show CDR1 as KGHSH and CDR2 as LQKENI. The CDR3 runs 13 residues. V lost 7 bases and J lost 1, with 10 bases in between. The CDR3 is CASLQGPNTEAFF. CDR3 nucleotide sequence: TGTGCCAGCTTGCAGGGCCCGAACACTGAAGCTTTCTTT.

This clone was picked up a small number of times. CDR3: CASSLREVGYNSPLHF. The CDR3 DNA sequence: TGTGCCAGCAGCTTGAGGGAAGTCGGATATAATTCACCCCTCCACTTT. The chain is built from TRBV7-3 and TRBJ1-6; no definite D call. Germline V gives CDR1 SGHTA, CDR2 FQGTGA. V was pared by 3 bases and J by 4 bases, with 13 bases between. This CDR3 comprises 16 residues.